These T cell receptor beta chains were read from a single sample in a study of T cells in pancreatic ductal adenocarcinoma. Generated by immunoSEQ multiplex PCR, the TCRdb table keeps only in-frame clones and is missing some. The data hold about 100,000 clones, with 90% to 95% observed a single time. Material: PBMCs. The origin of the receptors is a human donor with pancreatic ductal adenocarcinoma. CDR3s include the opening cysteine and the closing phenylalanine or tryptophan. D genes are given only for firm matches. Some rows have no size entry. The others give once, few or many, or a class for an expanded clone.

TRBV6-1	-	TRBJ2-5	TRBD1	CASSPGGGQETQYF	TGTGCCAGCAGCCCAGGGGGTGGACAAGAGACCCAGTACTTC
TRBV7-3	-	TRBJ2-1	TRBD2	CASSAGGYNEQFF	TGTGCCAGCTCTGCGGGAGGTTACAATGAGCAGTTCTTC
TRBV4-3	-	TRBJ2-3	TRBD1	CASSLPGGAPDTQYF	TGCGCCAGCAGCCTCCCAGGGGGCGCCCCAGATACGCAGTATTTT
TRBV6-5	once	TRBJ1-2	TRBD1	CASTTGVHYGYTF	TGTGCCAGCACTACAGGGGTCCACTATGGCTACACCTTC
TRBV4-3	-	TRBJ2-5	TRBD2	CASSQAGGGQETQYF	TGCGCCAGCAGCCAGGCGGGAGGGGGCCAAGAGACCCAGTACTTC
TRBV7-9	-	TRBJ2-7	-	CASSLAYQLTHLPEQYF	TGTGCCAGCAGCTTAGCTTACCAGTTGACTCACTTACCGGAGCAGTACTTC
TRBV5-1	-	TRBJ2-1	-	CASRNGSSYNEQFF	TGCGCCAGCAGGAACGGGAGCTCCTACAATGAGCAGTTCTTC
TRBV5-4	-	TRBJ2-3	-	CASSVHTDTQYF	TGTGCCAGCAGCGTCCACACAGATACGCAGTATTTT
TRBV9	-	TRBJ2-7	TRBD1	CASSVQTGGIYEQYF	TGTGCCAGCAGCGTCCAGACAGGGGGGATTTACGAGCAGTACTTC
TRBV11-3	once	TRBJ2-6	-	CASSVGRGSGANVLTF	TGTGCCAGCAGCGTAGGACGCGGCTCTGGGGCCAACGTCCTGACTTTC
TRBV29-1	-	TRBJ1-2	TRBD1	CSATGAPYGYTF	TGCAGCGCTACAGGGGCTCCGTATGGCTACACCTTC
TRBV9	-	TRBJ1-5	TRBD1	CASGRGLQPQHF	TGTGCCAGCGGCAGGGGGCTTCAGCCCCAGCATTTT
TRBV7-2	-	TRBJ2-7	TRBD1	CASSLGPGQLYEQYF	TGTGCCAGCAGCTTAGGGCCGGGACAGCTCTACGAGCAGTACTTC
TRBV7-2	-	TRBJ2-7	TRBD2	CASSLVGGRDEQYF	TGTGCCAGCAGCTTAGTAGGCGGGAGAGACGAGCAGTACTTC
TRBV7-2	-	TRBJ2-2	TRBD1	CASSKRPGQGHTGELFF	TGTGCCAGCAGTAAACGACCGGGACAGGGTCACACCGGGGAGCTGTTTTTT
TRBV4-1	-	TRBJ1-1	-	CASSQGSLNTEAFF	TGCGCCAGCAGCCAAGGCAGTTTGAACACTGAAGCTTTCTTT
TRBV4-1	-	TRBJ1-2	TRBD1	CASSQAEGQLYGYTF	TGCGCCAGCAGCCAAGCCGAGGGACAGCTCTATGGCTACACCTTC
TRBV10-3	-	TRBJ2-6	-	CAISEVGSGANVLTF	TGTGCCATCAGTGAGGTCGGCTCTGGGGCCAACGTCCTGACTTTC
TRBV6-5	-	TRBJ2-7	TRBD1	CASSYDRGVYEQYF	TGTGCCAGCAGTTACGACAGGGGTGTCTACGAGCAGTACTTC
TRBV5-1	-	TRBJ1-1	-	CASILYRDMNTEAFF	TGCGCCAGCATCCTCTACAGGGATATGAACACTGAAGCTTTCTTT
TRBV28	-	TRBJ1-1	-	CASSLWMTGGTEAFF	TGTGCCAGCAGTTTATGGATGACAGGCGGGACTGAAGCTTTCTTT
TRBV5-1	-	TRBJ2-3	TRBD2	CASSGGTSGRNTQYF	TGCGCCAGCAGCGGCGGGACTAGCGGGAGGAATACGCAGTATTTT
TRBV6-5	-	TRBJ2-7	TRBD2	CASTRSGGNEQYF	TGTGCCAGCACCCGCTCCGGGGGGAACGAGCAGTACTTC
TRBV6-6	-	TRBJ2-7	-	CASSRFSGVDYEQYF	TGTGCCAGCAGTCGATTCTCGGGAGTCGACTACGAGCAGTACTTC
TRBV28	-	TRBJ2-2	TRBD1	CASSPGTGLGTGELFF	TGTGCCAGCAGTCCCGGGACAGGGTTGGGAACCGGGGAGCTGTTTTTT
TRBV6-6	-	TRBJ2-3	TRBD1	CASSTGDRGKQAQYF	TGTGCCAGCAGTACCGGGGACAGGGGGAAACAGGCGCAGTATTTT
TRBV7-3	-	TRBJ2-2	-	CASSLTGATGELFF	TGTGCCAGCAGCTTAACCGGAGCCACCGGGGAGCTGTTTTTT
TRBV18	-	TRBJ1-2	-	CASPRTELGGYTF	TGTGCCAGCCCCCGGACAGAATTGGGTGGCTACACCTTC
TRBV6-5	-	TRBJ1-4	-	CASSYTRDEKLFF	TGTGCCAGCAGTTATACCCGAGATGAAAAACTGTTTTTT
TRBV23-1	-	TRBJ1-2	-	CASEVTYGYTF	TGCGCCAGCGAGGTAACCTATGGCTACACCTTC
TRBV5-1	-	TRBJ2-7	TRBD2	CASSPTYFSGTFYEQYF	TGCGCCAGCAGCCCCACATATTTTAGCGGGACCTTTTACGAGCAGTACTTC
TRBV2	-	TRBJ2-7	TRBD1	CASRGTGGSYEQYF	TGTGCCAGCAGGGGGACAGGGGGATCCTACGAGCAGTACTTC
TRBV23-1	-	TRBJ2-7	TRBD1	CASPGGQGNEQYF	TGCGCCAGCCCCGGGGGACAGGGAAACGAGCAGTACTTC
TRBV6-6	-	TRBJ2-1	-	CASGLLSYNEQFF	TGTGCCAGCGGACTCCTCTCCTACAATGAGCAGTTCTTC
TRBV18	-	TRBJ2-7	TRBD1	CASSPPGQGYEQYF	TGTGCCAGCTCACCGCCAGGACAGGGCTACGAGCAGTACTTC
TRBV6-1	-	TRBJ2-5	TRBD2	CASSEGTSGRETQYF	TGTGCCAGCAGTGAAGGGACTAGCGGGAGAGAGACCCAGTACTTC
TRBV30	-	TRBJ2-7	TRBD1	CAWSITGGPTYEQYF	TGTGCCTGGAGTATTACAGGGGGGCCCACCTACGAGCAGTACTTC
TRBV10-3	-	TRBJ1-2	-	CAISDNTQGPYGYTF	TGTGCCATCAGTGACAACACCCAGGGCCCCTATGGCTACACCTTC
TRBV30	-	TRBJ2-7	-	CAWSLGWYEQYF	TGTGCCTGGAGTCTAGGATGGTACGAGCAGTACTTC
TRBV7-3	few	TRBJ2-6	-	CASSLSWGLGANVLTF	TGTGCCAGCAGCTTAAGCTGGGGGCTAGGGGCCAACGTCCTGACTTTC
TRBV6-5	-	TRBJ2-4	-	CATTSGIQYF	TGTGCCACCACTTCAGGCATTCAGTACTTC
TRBV4-1	-	TRBJ2-1	-	CASSQEGGDEQFF	TGCGCCAGCAGCCAAGAGGGCGGGGATGAGCAGTTCTTC